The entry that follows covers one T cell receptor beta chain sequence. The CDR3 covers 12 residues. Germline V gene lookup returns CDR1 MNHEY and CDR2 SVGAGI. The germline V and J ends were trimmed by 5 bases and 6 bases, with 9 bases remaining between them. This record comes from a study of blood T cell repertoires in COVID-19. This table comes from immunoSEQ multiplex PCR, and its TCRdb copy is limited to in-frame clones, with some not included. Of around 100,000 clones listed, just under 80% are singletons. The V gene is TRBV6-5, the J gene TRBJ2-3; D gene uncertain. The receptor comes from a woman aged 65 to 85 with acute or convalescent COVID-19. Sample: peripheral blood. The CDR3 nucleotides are TGTGCCAGCAGTCCAAGTCGGGATACGCAGTATTTT. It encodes CASSPSRDTQYF.